Listed below are T cell receptor beta chains from one sample, sequenced in a study of radiation and T cells in renal cell carcinoma. The data were produced by immunoSEQ multiplex PCR, yet TCRdb's version contains in-frame clones alone and is incomplete. The sample includes around 160,000 clones, about 88% of them seen just once. This specimen was blood, taken from a patient whose treatment included radiotherapy and nephrectomy. Every receptor here comes from a woman in her seventies with renal cell carcinoma. The CDR3 runs from the conserved cysteine through the conserved F or W. Each record gives: CDR3 protein, CDR3 DNA, D gene, clone size, V gene, J gene. The D gene is left open where the match is weak. The size entry is marked missing in some rows and otherwise reads once, few, many or a size class.

CDR3: CASSLGQFDSPFHF; DNA: TGTGCCAGCAGCTTGGGGCAATTTGATTCACCCTTCCACTTT; D: NA; size: NA; V: TRBV7-9; J: TRBJ1-6
CDR3: CASSVASGGIGNTIYF; DNA: TGTGCCAGCAGCGTAGCATCAGGGGGAATAGGAAACACCATATATTTT; D: TRBD1; size: NA; V: TRBV9; J: TRBJ1-3
CDR3: CASSTSYEQYF; DNA: TGTGCCAGCAGCACCTCCTACGAGCAGTACTTC; D: NA; size: once; V: TRBV21-1; J: TRBJ2-7
CDR3: CASSLSGGSGVGGAFF; DNA: TGTGCCAGCAGCTTATCAGGTGGATCAGGGGTAGGAGGAGCTTTCTTT; D: NA; size: NA; V: TRBV7-3; J: TRBJ1-1
CDR3: CASSEDVTPMGNEQFF; DNA: TGTGCCAGCAGTGAAGATGTTACTCCAATGGGCAATGAGCAGTTCTTC; D: NA; size: NA; V: TRBV6-1; J: TRBJ2-1
CDR3: CASSENPGTGGRWEQYF; DNA: TGTGCCAGCAGCGAAAACCCCGGGACAGGGGGCCGGTGGGAGCAGTACTTC; D: TRBD1; size: NA; V: TRBV7-8; J: TRBJ2-7
CDR3: CASSSGTGILSDTQYF; DNA: TGTGCCAGCAGCTCGGGGACAGGGATATTGTCAGATACGCAGTATTTT; D: TRBD1; size: once; V: TRBV27; J: TRBJ2-3
CDR3: CASSFADRAGYTF; DNA: TGTGCCAGCAGTTTCGCGGACAGGGCCGGCTACACCTTC; D: TRBD1; size: many; V: TRBV27; J: TRBJ1-2
CDR3: CASSPEQGKDTQYF; DNA: TGTGCCAGCAGCCCCGAACAGGGGAAGGATACGCAGTATTTT; D: TRBD1; size: once; V: TRBV9; J: TRBJ2-3
CDR3: CASSQDGGFYEQYF; DNA: TGCGCCAGCAGCCAAGACGGGGGATTCTACGAGCAGTACTTC; D: NA; size: NA; V: TRBV4-1; J: TRBJ2-7
CDR3: CASSSTPTVSNYGYTF; DNA: TGTGCCAGCAGCTCCACCCCGACAGTTTCTAACTATGGCTACACCTTC; D: NA; size: NA; V: TRBV7-2; J: TRBJ1-2
CDR3: CSVKGDRDNNEQFF; DNA: TGCAGCGTCAAAGGGGACAGGGACAACAATGAGCAGTTCTTC; D: TRBD1; size: once; V: TRBV29-1; J: TRBJ2-1
CDR3: CASSADRGETEAFF; DNA: TGTGCCAGCAGTGCCGACAGGGGAGAGACTGAAGCTTTCTTT; D: TRBD1; size: NA; V: TRBV2; J: TRBJ1-1
CDR3: CAWSTDSYGYTF; DNA: TGTGCCTGGAGTACAGACTCCTATGGCTACACCTTC; D: NA; size: once; V: TRBV30; J: TRBJ1-2
CDR3: CASSFRGLNYGYTF; DNA: TGTGCCAGCAGTTTCCGGGGACTTAACTATGGCTACACCTTC; D: NA; size: NA; V: TRBV27; J: TRBJ1-2
CDR3: CASTPRGAVGYTF; DNA: TGTGCCAGCACCCCTCGGGGGGCGGTCGGCTACACCTTC; D: NA; size: NA; V: TRBV7-2; J: TRBJ1-2
CDR3: CASSPPGRGDNEQFF; DNA: TGTGCCAGCAGCCCCCCAGGGCGGGGGGACAATGAGCAGTTCTTC; D: TRBD2; size: NA; V: TRBV11-2; J: TRBJ2-1
CDR3: CASSIVRQGAPLHF; DNA: TGTGCCAGCAGTATTGTGAGACAGGGGGCACCCCTCCACTTT; D: TRBD1; size: NA; V: TRBV6-1; J: TRBJ1-6
CDR3: CASSQEGDYGYTF; DNA: TGCGCCAGCAGCCAAGAGGGGGACTATGGCTACACCTTC; D: NA; size: NA; V: TRBV4-3; J: TRBJ1-2
CDR3: CASSLWGQGRNQPQHF; DNA: TGTGCCAGCAGTTTATGGGGGCAGGGCCGCAATCAGCCCCAGCATTTT; D: NA; size: NA; V: TRBV28; J: TRBJ1-5
CDR3: CASSFGGRDQPQHF; DNA: TGTGCCAGCAGTTTCGGCGGACGAGATCAGCCCCAGCATTTT; D: NA; size: NA; V: TRBV27; J: TRBJ1-5
CDR3: CASSIEGSNTEAFF; DNA: TGTGCCAGTAGTATTGAGGGGTCGAACACTGAAGCTTTCTTT; D: NA; size: NA; V: TRBV19; J: TRBJ1-1
CDR3: CASIKAGQGATGELFF; DNA: TGTGCCAGCATCAAGGCGGGACAGGGGGCCACCGGGGAGCTGTTTTTT; D: TRBD1; size: NA; V: TRBV7-6; J: TRBJ2-2
CDR3: CASSSVPSGETQYF; DNA: TGTGCCAGCAGCTCAGTCCCAAGCGGGGAGACCCAGTACTTC; D: NA; size: NA; V: TRBV7-2; J: TRBJ2-5
CDR3: CASSPRGGGQETQYF; DNA: TGTGCTAGCAGCCCCCGCGGGGGGGGACAAGAGACCCAGTACTTC; D: TRBD2; size: NA; V: TRBV7-7; J: TRBJ2-5
CDR3: CASSLSSRTNTEAFF; DNA: TGCGCCAGCAGCTTAAGTAGCAGGACGAACACTGAAGCTTTCTTT; D: NA; size: NA; V: TRBV5-1; J: TRBJ1-1
CDR3: CASSLDDSGGPYF; DNA: TGTGCCAGCAGCTTAGACGATTCCGGGGGGCCCTACTTC; D: NA; size: once; V: TRBV11-3; J: TRBJ2-7
CDR3: CASSPDRGGRKLFF; DNA: TGTGCCAGCAGCCCCGACAGGGGGGGGAGAAAACTGTTTTTT; D: TRBD1; size: once; V: TRBV7-3; J: TRBJ1-4
CDR3: CASSRAFLSGNTIYF; DNA: TGTGCCAGCAGCCGAGCCTTTCTCTCTGGAAACACCATATATTTT; D: NA; size: NA; V: TRBV2; J: TRBJ1-3
CDR3: CATSQGSYGYTF; DNA: TGTGCCACCTCACAGGGAAGCTATGGCTACACCTTC; D: NA; size: NA; V: TRBV10-3; J: TRBJ1-2
CDR3: CASSLTAGGTEAFF; DNA: TGTGCCAGCAGTTTAACGGCAGGAGGGACTGAAGCTTTCTTT; D: NA; size: NA; V: TRBV28; J: TRBJ1-1
CDR3: CASSLAARGETQYF; DNA: TGTGCCAGCAGCCTGGCCGCCAGGGGAGAGACCCAGTACTTC; D: NA; size: NA; V: TRBV7-9; J: TRBJ2-5
CDR3: CASSSPLEQRDTQYF; DNA: TGTGCCAGCAGTTCCCCCTTGGAACAAAGGGATACGCAGTATTTT; D: NA; size: few; V: TRBV28; J: TRBJ2-3
CDR3: CASSLVGAPNTEAFF; DNA: TGTGCCAGCAGCTTGGTAGGCGCACCGAACACTGAAGCTTTCTTT; D: NA; size: NA; V: TRBV5-6; J: TRBJ1-1
CDR3: CASSLKPVNTEAFF; DNA: TGTGCCAGCAGTTTAAAGCCGGTGAACACTGAAGCTTTCTTT; D: NA; size: NA; V: TRBV27; J: TRBJ1-1
CDR3: CASSPGRGETQYF; DNA: TGTGCCAGCTCACCTGGCAGGGGGGAGACCCAGTACTTC; D: TRBD1; size: NA; V: TRBV18; J: TRBJ2-5